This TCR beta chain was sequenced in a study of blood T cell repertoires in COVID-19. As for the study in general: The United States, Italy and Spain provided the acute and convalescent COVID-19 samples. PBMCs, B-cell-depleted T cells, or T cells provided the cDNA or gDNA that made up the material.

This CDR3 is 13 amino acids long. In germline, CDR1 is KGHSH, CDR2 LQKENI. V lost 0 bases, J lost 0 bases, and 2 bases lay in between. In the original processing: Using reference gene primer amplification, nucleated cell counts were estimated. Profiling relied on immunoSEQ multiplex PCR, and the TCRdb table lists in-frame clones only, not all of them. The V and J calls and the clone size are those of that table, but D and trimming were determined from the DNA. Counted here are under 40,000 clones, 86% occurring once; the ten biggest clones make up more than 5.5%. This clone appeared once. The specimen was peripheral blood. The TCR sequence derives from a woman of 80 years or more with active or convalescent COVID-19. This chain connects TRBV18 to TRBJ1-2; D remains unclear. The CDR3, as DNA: TGTGCCAGCTCACCACCCACTAACTATGGCTACACCTTC. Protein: CASSPPTNYGYTF.